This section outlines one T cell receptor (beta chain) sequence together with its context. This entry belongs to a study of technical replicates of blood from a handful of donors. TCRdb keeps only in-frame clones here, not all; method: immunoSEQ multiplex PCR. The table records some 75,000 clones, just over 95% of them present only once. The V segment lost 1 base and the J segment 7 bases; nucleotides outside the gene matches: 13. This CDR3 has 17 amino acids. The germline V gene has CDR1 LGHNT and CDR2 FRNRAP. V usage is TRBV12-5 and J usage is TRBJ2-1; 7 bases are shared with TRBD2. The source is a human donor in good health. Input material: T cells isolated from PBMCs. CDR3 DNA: TGTGCTAGTGGTTTGGGTACACGGGACTACACATATAATGAGCAGTTCTTC. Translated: CASGLGTRDYTYNEQFF.